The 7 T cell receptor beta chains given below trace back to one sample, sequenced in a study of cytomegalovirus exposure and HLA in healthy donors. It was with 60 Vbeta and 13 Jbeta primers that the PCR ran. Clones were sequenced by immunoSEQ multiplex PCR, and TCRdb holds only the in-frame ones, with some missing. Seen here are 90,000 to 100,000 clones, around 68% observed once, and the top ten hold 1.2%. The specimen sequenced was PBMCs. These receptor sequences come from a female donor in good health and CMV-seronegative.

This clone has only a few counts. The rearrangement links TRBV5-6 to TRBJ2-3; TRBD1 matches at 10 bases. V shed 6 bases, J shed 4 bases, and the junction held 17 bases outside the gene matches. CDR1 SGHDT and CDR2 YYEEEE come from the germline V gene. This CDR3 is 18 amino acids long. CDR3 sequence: CASTRDRGAGTGADTQYF. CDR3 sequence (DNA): TGTGCCAGCACCCGGGACAGGGGCGCGGGAACGGGGGCAGATACGCAGTATTTT.

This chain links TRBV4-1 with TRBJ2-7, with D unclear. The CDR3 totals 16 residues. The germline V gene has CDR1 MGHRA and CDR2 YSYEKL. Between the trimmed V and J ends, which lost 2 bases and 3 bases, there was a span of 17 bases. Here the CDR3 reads CASSQTVDSRSYEQYF. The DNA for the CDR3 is TGCGCCAGCAGCCAAACGGTTGACTCACGGAGCTACGAGCAGTACTTC.

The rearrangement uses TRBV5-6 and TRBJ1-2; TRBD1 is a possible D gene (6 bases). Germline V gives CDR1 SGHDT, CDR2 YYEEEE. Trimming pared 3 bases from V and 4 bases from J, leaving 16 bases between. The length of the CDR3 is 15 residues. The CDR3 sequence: CASSSYRVGSYGYTF. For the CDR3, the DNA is TGTGCCAGCAGCTCCTACAGGGTGGGAAGCTATGGCTACACCTTC.

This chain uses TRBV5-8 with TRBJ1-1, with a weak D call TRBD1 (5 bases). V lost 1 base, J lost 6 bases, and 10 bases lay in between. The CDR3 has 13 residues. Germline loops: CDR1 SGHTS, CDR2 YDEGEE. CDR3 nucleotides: TGTGCCAGCAGCTTGACAGGAAAATCTGAAGCTTTCTTT. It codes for CASSLTGKSEAFF.

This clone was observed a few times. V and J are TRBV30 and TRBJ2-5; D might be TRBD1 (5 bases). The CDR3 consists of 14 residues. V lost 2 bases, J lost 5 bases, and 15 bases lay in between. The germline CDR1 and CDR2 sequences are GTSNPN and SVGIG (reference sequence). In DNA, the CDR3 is TGTGCCTGGAGTCAGCCAGGGAAGGGGGAGACCCAGTACTTC. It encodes CAWSQPGKGETQYF.

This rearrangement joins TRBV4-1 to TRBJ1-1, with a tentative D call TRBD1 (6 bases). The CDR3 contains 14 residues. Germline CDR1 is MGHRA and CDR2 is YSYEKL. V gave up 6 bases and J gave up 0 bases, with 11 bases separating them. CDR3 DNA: TGCGCCAGCAGGTTCGGGGGGCTGAACACTGAAGCTTTCTTT. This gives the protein CASRFGGLNTEAFF.

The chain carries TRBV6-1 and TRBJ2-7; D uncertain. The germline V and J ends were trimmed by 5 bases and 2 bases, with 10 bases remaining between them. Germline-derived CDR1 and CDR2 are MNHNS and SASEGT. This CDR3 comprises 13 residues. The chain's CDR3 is CASSRQATYEQYF. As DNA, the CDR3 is TGTGCCAGCAGTAGGCAGGCGACCTACGAGCAGTACTTC.